The rows below give T cell receptor beta chains drawn from one sample of a study of blood T cell repertoires in COVID-19. Assay: immunoSEQ multiplex PCR; the TCRdb copy retains only in-frame clones and omits some. The table records roughly 76,000 clones, around nine tenths of them present only once. The source material was PBMCs or T cells enriched from blood (not recorded which). These receptors all come from a woman aged 45-65 years with acute COVID-19. Each CDR3 is given with its conserved first and last residue. The order of the fields is D gene, clone size, J gene, V gene, CDR3 protein, CDR3 DNA. The D gene is left open where the match is weak. Clone size, where shown, is once, few, many, or a class for clones that have expanded.

TRBD2,-,TRBJ2-2,TRBV2,CATEAGLAGNTGELFF,TGTGCCACCGAAGCCGGACTAGCGGGGAACACCGGGGAGCTGTTTTTT
-,-,TRBJ2-1,TRBV4-1,CASSQVSSDEQFF,TGCGCCAGCAGCCAAGTATCTTCGGATGAGCAGTTCTTC
-,-,TRBJ1-2,TRBV3-1/TRBV3-2,CASSQDRGGRYTF,TGTGCCAGCAGCCAAGATCGCGGGGGTCGCTACACCTTC
-,-,TRBJ2-7,TRBV15,CATSAGQSILDRNEQYF,TGTGCCACCAGCGCGGGACAGTCCATCCTTGATAGGAACGAGCAGTACTTC
-,-,TRBJ1-5,TRBV2,CASSNGNNQPQHF,TGTGCCAGCAGTAACGGTAACAATCAGCCCCAGCATTTT
TRBD2,once,TRBJ2-7,TRBV4-2,CASSQDWTGGSYEQYF,TGTGCCAGCAGCCAAGATTGGACGGGAGGGTCCTACGAGCAGTACTTC
-,-,TRBJ1-2,TRBV12-3/TRBV12-4,CASSQTGNYGYTF,TGTGCCAGCAGTCAAACAGGGAACTATGGCTACACCTTC
TRBD2,-,TRBJ2-1,TRBV7-2,CASSLRLANSYNEQFF,TGTGCCAGCAGCTTAAGACTAGCAAACTCCTACAATGAGCAGTTCTTC
TRBD1,-,TRBJ2-5,TRBV7-2,CASSHHRGRGQETQYF,TGTGCCAGCAGCCACCACCGGGGCAGGGGGCAAGAGACCCAGTACTTC
TRBD1,-,TRBJ1-2,TRBV7-9,CASRTTGDYGYTF,TGTGCCAGCAGAACGACAGGGGACTATGGCTACACCTTC
TRBD1,once,TRBJ1-2,TRBV27,CASSLWAGTGAYGYTF,TGTGCCAGCAGTTTATGGGCCGGGACAGGAGCCTATGGCTACACCTTC
-,-,TRBJ2-1,TRBV3-1/TRBV3-2,CASSFGPAYGEQFF,TGTGCCAGCAGCTTTGGGCCCGCCTATGGTGAGCAGTTCTTC